This is a list of T cell receptor beta chains from one sample in a study of OX40 agonist ivuxolimab in advanced cancers. Using immunoSEQ multiplex PCR, the repertoire was profiled, and TCRdb retains in-frame clones only, with some absent. This sample has approximately 70,000 clones, with approximately 94% found just once. This specimen consisted of CD4+ or CD8+ T cells sorted from blood, obtained in a trial of the OX40 agonist ivuxolimab. All receptors derive from an adult with an advanced solid tumor such as melanoma, head and neck, liver or kidney cancer. The CDR3 runs from the conserved cysteine through the conserved F or W. Fields, in order: J gene, V gene, CDR3 protein.

>TRBJ2-1|TRBV5-1
CASRWDWGNEQFF
>TRBJ2-1|TRBV6-5
CASRVAGGPYNEQFF
>TRBJ2-3|TRBV7-8
CASSLDSGGAGGDTQYF
>TRBJ2-7|TRBV7-6
CASSSGQGFAYEQYF
>TRBJ2-1|TRBV27
CASSLSPRGWNEQFF
>TRBJ2-7|TRBV4-1
CASSQNSGGAYEQYF
>TRBJ1-4|TRBV7-9
CASSLGVGDNEKLFF
>TRBJ2-1|TRBV6-4
CASSTNRDSYNEQFF
>TRBJ1-1|TRBV2
CASRATDNPEAFF
>TRBJ2-1|TRBV5-4
CASSPGLAGGKGQFF
>TRBJ2-5|TRBV7-6
CASSPLRDRETQYF
>TRBJ2-1|TRBV10-3
CAISESGLGAYNEQFF
>TRBJ2-7|TRBV6-5
CASSYSSLAASYEQYF
>TRBJ1-2|TRBV7-2
CASSLGTGYGYTF
>TRBJ2-3|TRBV28
CASSLGTGGTDTQYF
>TRBJ1-2|TRBV27
CASSFQPGQGYGYTF
>TRBJ2-3|TRBV19
CASIAQTTDTQYF
>TRBJ2-2|TRBV5-4
CASSWRGVTNTGELFF
>TRBJ1-2|TRBV4-3
CASSQTLGQGLYGYTF
>TRBJ2-3|TRBV9
CASSARDSTDTQYF
>TRBJ2-2|TRBV5-1
CASSFPREELFF
>TRBJ2-3|TRBV7-6
CASSRPFLAGGHLPTDTQYF
>TRBJ1-6|TRBV10-3
CAISESALRENSPLHF
>TRBJ1-4|TRBV4-1
CASSLGTGDEKLFF
>TRBJ2-1|TRBV27
CASSPGTRYREQFF
>TRBJ1-5|TRBV6-5
CASSYGPNQPQHF
>TRBJ2-7|TRBV27
CASSLFRPRTGQSEQYF
>TRBJ2-3|TRBV27
CASSPPRAGVEGTQYF
>TRBJ2-5|TRBV18
CASSPPFQEETQYF
>TRBJ2-2|TRBV6-5
CASSYGPRTGELFF
>TRBJ1-1|TRBV5-8
CASSGRTGLHVNTEAFF
>TRBJ2-7|TRBV5-8
CASTGKDYEQYF
>TRBJ2-4|TRBV11-3
CASSPGTGYPNIQYF
>TRBJ2-7|TRBV4-1
CASSQEWRGAYEQYF
>TRBJ2-7|TRBV4-3
CASSQELATYEQYF
>TRBJ1-1|TRBV27
CASSWGGTEAFF
>TRBJ2-7|TRBV29-1
CSVEGSSYEQYF
>TRBJ1-5|TRBV2
CASSVGQGSQPQHF
>TRBJ2-3|TRBV6-1
CASSEPTENTDTQYF
>TRBJ1-1|TRBV28
CASSTLPEAFF
>TRBJ2-5|TRBV6-5
CASGLAEWRETQYF
>TRBJ2-1|TRBV7-6
CASSFLAEDSYNEQFF
>TRBJ2-7|TRBV27
CASSLRAPGEQYF
>TRBJ2-3|TRBV19
CASRYRVLDADTQYF
>TRBJ2-1|TRBV5-4
CASSLGPLNEQFF
>TRBJ1-1|TRBV19
CASSPGTGGTEAFF
>TRBJ2-2|TRBV7-6
CASSLAGGSAGELFF
>TRBJ1-1|TRBV4-3
CASSQDTGRNTEAFF